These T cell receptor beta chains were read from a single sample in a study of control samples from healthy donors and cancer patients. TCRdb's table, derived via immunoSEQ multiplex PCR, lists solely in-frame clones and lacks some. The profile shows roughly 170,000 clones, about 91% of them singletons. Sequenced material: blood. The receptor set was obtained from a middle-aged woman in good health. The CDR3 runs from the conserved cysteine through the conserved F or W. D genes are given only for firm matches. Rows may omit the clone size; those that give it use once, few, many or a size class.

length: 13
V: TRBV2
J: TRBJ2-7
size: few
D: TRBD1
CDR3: CASQGQGFSEQYF
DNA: TGTGCCAGCCAGGGACAGGGTTTCTCCGAGCAGTACTTC

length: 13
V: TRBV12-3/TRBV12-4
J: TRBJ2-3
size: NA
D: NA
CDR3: CASRIGSTDTQYF
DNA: TGTGCCAGCAGGATCGGTAGCACAGATACGCAGTATTTT

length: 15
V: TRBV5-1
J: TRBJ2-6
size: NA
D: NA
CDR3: CASSLGRAGANVLTF
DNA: TGCGCCAGCAGCTTGGGCAGGGCTGGGGCCAACGTCCTGACTTTC

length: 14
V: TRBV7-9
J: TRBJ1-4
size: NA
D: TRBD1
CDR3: CASSTWTGNEKLFF
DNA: TGTGCCAGCAGCACCTGGACAGGGAATGAAAAACTGTTTTTT

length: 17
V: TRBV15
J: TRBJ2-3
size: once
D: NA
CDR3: CATSRVAGSSSTDTQYF
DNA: TGTGCCACCAGCAGAGTAGCAGGGTCCTCTAGCACAGATACGCAGTATTTT

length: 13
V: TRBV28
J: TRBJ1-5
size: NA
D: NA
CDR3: CASQDNFNQPQHF
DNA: TGTGCCAGCCAGGACAATTTTAATCAGCCCCAGCATTTT

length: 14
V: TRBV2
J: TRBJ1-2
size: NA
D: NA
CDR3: CASSLLGPLYGYTF
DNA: TGTGCCAGCAGTCTCTTGGGGCCCCTCTATGGCTACACCTTC

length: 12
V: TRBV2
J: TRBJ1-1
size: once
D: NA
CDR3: CASSVGNRAAFF
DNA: TGTGCCAGCAGTGTAGGCAACAGAGCAGCTTTCTTT

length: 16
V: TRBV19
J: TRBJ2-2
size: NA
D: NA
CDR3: CASTLQGALNTGELFF
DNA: TGTGCCAGTACCCTACAGGGAGCCTTAAACACCGGGGAGCTGTTTTTT

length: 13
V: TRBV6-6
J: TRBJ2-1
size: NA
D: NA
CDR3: CASSSGPYNEQFF
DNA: TGTGCCAGCAGTTCTGGCCCGTACAATGAGCAGTTCTTC

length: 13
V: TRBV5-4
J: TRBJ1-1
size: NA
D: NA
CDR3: CASSFGWDTEAFF
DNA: TGTGCCAGCAGCTTTGGATGGGACACTGAAGCTTTCTTT

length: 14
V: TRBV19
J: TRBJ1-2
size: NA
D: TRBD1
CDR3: CASSTGQGTYGYTF
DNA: TGTGCCAGTAGCACCGGACAGGGGACCTATGGCTACACCTTC

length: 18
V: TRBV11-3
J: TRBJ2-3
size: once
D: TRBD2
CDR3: CASSLEGRSGVLADTQYF
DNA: TGTGCCAGCAGCTTAGAGGGTCGTAGCGGGGTTCTCGCAGATACGCAGTATTTT

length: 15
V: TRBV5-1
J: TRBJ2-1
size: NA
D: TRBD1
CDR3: CASSGGTGDGDEQFF
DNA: TGCGCCAGCAGCGGCGGGACAGGGGATGGGGATGAGCAGTTCTTC

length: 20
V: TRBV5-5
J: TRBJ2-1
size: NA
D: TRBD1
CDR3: CASSSILGGAERWVYNEQFF
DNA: TGTGCCAGCAGCTCAATCCTAGGGGGCGCCGAACGGTGGGTCTACAATGAGCAGTTCTTC

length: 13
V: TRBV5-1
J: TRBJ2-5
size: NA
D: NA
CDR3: CASSVTVQETQYF
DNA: TGCGCCAGCAGCGTGACAGTCCAAGAGACCCAGTACTTC

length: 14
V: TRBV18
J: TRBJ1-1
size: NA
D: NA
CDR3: CASSRGAMNTEAFF
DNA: TGTGCCAGCTCACGGGGCGCTATGAACACTGAAGCTTTCTTT

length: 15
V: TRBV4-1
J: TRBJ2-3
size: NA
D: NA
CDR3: CASSQDVLDTDTRYF
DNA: TGCGCCAGCAGCCAAGATGTCCTAGACACAGATACGCGGTATTTT

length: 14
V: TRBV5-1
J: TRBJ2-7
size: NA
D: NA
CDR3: CASRETSNSYEQYF
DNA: TGCGCCAGCCGCGAGACAAGCAACTCCTACGAGCAGTACTTC

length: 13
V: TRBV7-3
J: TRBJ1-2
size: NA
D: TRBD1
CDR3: CASSLGDSGGYTF
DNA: TGTGCCAGCAGCCTAGGGGACAGTGGGGGCTACACCTTC

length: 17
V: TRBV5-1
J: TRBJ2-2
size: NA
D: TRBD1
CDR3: CASTTGAGQGDTGELFF
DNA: TGCGCCAGCACCACAGGGGCGGGACAGGGAGACACCGGGGAGCTGTTTTTT

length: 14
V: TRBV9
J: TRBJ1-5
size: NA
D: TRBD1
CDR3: CASSPGQGYQPQHF
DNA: TGTGCCAGCAGCCCGGGACAGGGATATCAGCCCCAGCATTTT

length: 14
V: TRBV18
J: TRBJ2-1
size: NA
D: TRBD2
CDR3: CASSPGTSVNEQFF
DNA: TGTGCCAGCTCACCAGGGACTAGCGTAAATGAGCAGTTCTTC

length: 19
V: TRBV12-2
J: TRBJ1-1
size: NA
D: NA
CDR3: CASRLPSGPSYPKNTEAFF
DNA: TGTGCAAGTCGCCTCCCCTCCGGGCCCTCATATCCCAAGAACACTGAAGCTTTCTTT

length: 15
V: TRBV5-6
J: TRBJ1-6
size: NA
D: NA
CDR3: CASRTDSLYNSPLHF
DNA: TGTGCCAGCAGAACAGATTCACTATATAATTCACCCCTCCACTTT

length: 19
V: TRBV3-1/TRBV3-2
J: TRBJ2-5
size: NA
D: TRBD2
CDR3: CASSQAWTSGEHDLETQYF
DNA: TGTGCCAGCAGCCAGGCTTGGACTAGCGGGGAACATGATTTAGAGACCCAGTACTTC

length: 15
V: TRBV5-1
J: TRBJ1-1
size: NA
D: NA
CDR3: CASSPDSSMNTEAFF
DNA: TGCGCCAGCAGCCCTGACTCCTCCATGAACACTGAAGCTTTCTTT

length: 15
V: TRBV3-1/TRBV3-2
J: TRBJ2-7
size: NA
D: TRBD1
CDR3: CASSETGGASYEQYF
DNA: TGTGCCAGCAGCGAGACAGGGGGCGCATCCTACGAGCAGTACTTC

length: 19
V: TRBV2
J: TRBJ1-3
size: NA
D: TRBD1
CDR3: CASRRDRAIHYYSGNTIYF
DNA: TGTGCCAGCAGGCGGGACAGGGCAATACACTACTACTCTGGAAACACCATATATTTT

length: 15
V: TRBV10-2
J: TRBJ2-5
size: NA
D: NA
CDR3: CASSEWDTVQETQYF
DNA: TGCGCCAGCAGTGAGTGGGACACCGTCCAAGAGACCCAGTACTTC

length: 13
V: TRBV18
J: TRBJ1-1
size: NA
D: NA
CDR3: CASSPGAYTEAFF
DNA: TGTGCCAGCTCACCCGGGGCGTACACTGAAGCTTTCTTT

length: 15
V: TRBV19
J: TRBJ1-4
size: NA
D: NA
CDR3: CASAIQGATNEKLFF
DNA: TGTGCCAGTGCTATACAGGGCGCAACTAATGAAAAACTGTTTTTT

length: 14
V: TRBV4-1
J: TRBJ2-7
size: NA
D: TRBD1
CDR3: CASTPNRGFGEQYF
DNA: TGCGCCAGCACCCCGAACAGGGGGTTTGGCGAGCAGTACTTC

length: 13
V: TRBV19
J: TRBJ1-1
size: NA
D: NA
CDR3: CASSIGGATEAFF
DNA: TGTGCCAGTAGTATAGGGGGGGCAACTGAAGCTTTCTTT

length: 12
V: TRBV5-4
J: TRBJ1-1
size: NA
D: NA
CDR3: CASSLESGEAFF
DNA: TGTGCCAGCAGCTTGGAATCGGGAGAAGCTTTCTTT

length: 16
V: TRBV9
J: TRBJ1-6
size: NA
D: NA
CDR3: CASSPSPRTANSPLHF
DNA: TGTGCCAGCAGCCCCAGCCCTCGGACAGCTAATTCACCCCTCCACTTT

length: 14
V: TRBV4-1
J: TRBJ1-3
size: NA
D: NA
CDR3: CASSQGQFGNTIYF
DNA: TGCGCCAGCAGCCAAGGGCAGTTTGGAAACACCATATATTTT

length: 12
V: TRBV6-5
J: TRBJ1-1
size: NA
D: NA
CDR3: CASSPGPGEAFF
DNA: TGTGCCAGCAGTCCGGGACCCGGTGAAGCTTTCTTT

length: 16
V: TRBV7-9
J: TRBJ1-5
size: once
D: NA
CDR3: CASSLVSGIGNQPQHF
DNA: TGTGCCAGCAGCTTAGTTTCCGGGATTGGCAATCAGCCCCAGCATTTT

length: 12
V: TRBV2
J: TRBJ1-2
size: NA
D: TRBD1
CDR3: CASRGQVDSYTF
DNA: TGTGCCAGCAGAGGACAGGTGGATTCCTACACCTTC

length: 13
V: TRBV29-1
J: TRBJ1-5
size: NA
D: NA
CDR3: CSVQRASNQPQHF
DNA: TGCAGCGTACAACGGGCTAGCAATCAGCCCCAGCATTTT

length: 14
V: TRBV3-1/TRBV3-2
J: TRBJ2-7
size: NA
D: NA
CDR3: CASSPTQPFYEQYF
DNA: TGTGCCAGCAGCCCGACACAGCCCTTCTACGAGCAGTACTTC

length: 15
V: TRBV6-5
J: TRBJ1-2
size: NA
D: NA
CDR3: CASSPTTGSLYGYTF
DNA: TGTGCCAGCAGCCCCACGACGGGCAGCCTATATGGCTACACCTTC

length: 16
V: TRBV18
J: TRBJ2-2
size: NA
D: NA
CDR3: CASSPSSSGNTGELFF
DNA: TGTGCCAGCTCACCATCTAGTTCGGGTAACACCGGGGAGCTGTTTTTT

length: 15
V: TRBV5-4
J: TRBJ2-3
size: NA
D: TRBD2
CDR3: CASRGSGTSTDTQYF
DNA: TGTGCCAGCAGGGGAAGCGGGACTAGCACAGATACGCAGTATTTT

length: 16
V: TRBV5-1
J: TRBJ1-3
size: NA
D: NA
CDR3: CASSLGTQSSGNTIYF
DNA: TGCGCCAGCAGCCTCGGGACACAGAGCTCTGGAAACACCATATATTTT

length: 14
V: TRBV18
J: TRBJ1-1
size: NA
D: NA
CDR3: CASSPARGNTEAFF
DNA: TGTGCCAGCTCACCAGCCAGGGGGAACACTGAAGCTTTCTTT

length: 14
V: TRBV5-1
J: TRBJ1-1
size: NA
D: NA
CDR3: CASSPQDPGTEAFF
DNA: TGCGCCAGCAGCCCTCAGGATCCTGGGACTGAAGCTTTCTTT